Sequencing of this TCR beta chain was carried out in a study of human CD8 memory T cell subsets. Whole-study findings and limits: Compared with precursor exhausted T cells, stem-like memory T cells were suggested by Chao1 estimates to be more diverse.

RNA came from duplicate vials of around 150,000 sorted CD8+ T cells per subset. This clonotype is classed as medium-sized by frequency. The antigen is not known. This CDR3 contains 11 residues. Germline CDR1 SGHRS, CDR2 YFSETQ. UMI-labeled 5' RACE yielded the TCR beta libraries. One entry per CDR3 protein, without DNA, is what TCRdb gives after re-calling the 5' RACE reads. The sample table sets out some 8,000 distinct CDR3 sequences. This sequence originates from a human donor in good health. Sequencing was performed on CD8+ T cells from PBMCs. The genes are TRBV5-1 and TRBJ1-1. The chain's CDR3 is CASKEGSEAFF.